A selection of T cell receptor beta chains follows, all from one sample in a study of vaccination and CD4 T cells after COVID-19. TCRdb reanalysed the PCR reads using MiXCR and keeps one entry per CDR3 protein. The sample consists of 12,000 or so distinct CDR3 sequences, 52% of them appearing once. Which antigens these TCRs recognize remains unknown. The sample was CD4+ T cells from blood, cultured in vitro. The origin of the receptors is a human donor who had recovered from COVID-19. Both conserved end residues are part of each CDR3. The D gene is left open where the match is weak. Clone size appears in some rows only: once, few, many, or a class for an expanded clone.

cdr3_nt | cdr3_aa | j_call | d_call | v_call | clone_size
TGTGCCAGCAGTTTTGCTAGCCTGGGTCGAACAGCGAACACCGGGGAGCTGTTTTTT | CASSFASLGRTANTGELFF | TRBJ2-2 | . | TRBV27 | .
TGTGCCAGCAGTGAAAGGCAGGGGAATTCACCCCTCCACTTT | CASSERQGNSPLHF | TRBJ1-6 | . | TRBV2 | few
TGTGCCAGCAGTTCCGGGACTAGTTCGTTCGAGCAGTACTTC | CASSSGTSSFEQYF | TRBJ2-7 | TRBD2 | TRBV27 | few
TGTGCCGACCCCGAGCGGGAGTCGGCGGGGAATGAGCAGTTCTTC | CADPERESAGNEQFF | TRBJ2-1 | TRBD2 | TRBV6-1 | .
TGCAGTGCTAGAGTGACAGGTACTAGCTATGGCTACACCTTC | CSARVTGTSYGYTF | TRBJ1-2 | . | TRBV20-1 | few
TGTGCCACCACGGGACAGAACTACAATGAGCAGTTCTTC | CATTGQNYNEQFF | TRBJ2-1 | TRBD1 | TRBV7-9 | .
TGTGCCTGGAAACTTTCAGGGACCAATCAGCCCCAGCATTTT | CAWKLSGTNQPQHF | TRBJ1-5 | . | TRBV30 | .
TGCAGTGCTAGGACCCCCCCGGCGGCCAAAAACATTCAGTACTTC | CSARTPPAAKNIQYF | TRBJ2-4 | . | TRBV20-1 | few
TGTGCCAGCAGTTACGCCAGCCCAACGAACACCGGGGAGCTGTTTTTT | CASSYASPTNTGELFF | TRBJ2-2 | . | TRBV6-2/TRBV6-3 | .
TGTGCCAGCTCACCCGACAGTACATGGCGGCCCCAGCATTTT | CASSPDSTWRPQHF | TRBJ1-5 | . | TRBV18 | few
TGTGCCAGCAGACCCCTGGATGCGAAGACTGTTCAGTACTTC | CASRPLDAKTVQYF | TRBJ2-4 | . | TRBV7-6 | .
TGTGCCAGCAGGTGGGGGACCTCAGCTTTCTTT | CASRWGTSAFF | TRBJ1-1 | . | TRBV28 | .
TGTGCCAGCAACCTCAATTGGGGGTTGCAAGAGACCCAGTACTTC | CASNLNWGLQETQYF | TRBJ2-5 | . | TRBV6-1 | few
TGTGCCTGGAGGGGGGCTGGGGCCAACGTCCTGACTTTC | CAWRGAGANVLTF | TRBJ2-6 | . | TRBV30 | .
TGTGCCAGCAGCTTAGGTTTGGGTGATTCCCTGACAGGGCAGTACTTC | CASSLGLGDSLTGQYF | TRBJ2-7 | . | TRBV7-9 | .
TGTGCCAGTTTGGGGCGCGGAAACACTGAAGCTTTCTTT | CASLGRGNTEAFF | TRBJ1-1 | . | TRBV2 | few
TGTGCCAGCAGCTCTGGGACAGGGGTCCCCCGAGAGACCCAGTACTTC | CASSSGTGVPRETQYF | TRBJ2-5 | TRBD1 | TRBV7-9 | .
TGTGCCAGCAGCTTACGGATAGATACGCAGTATTTT | CASSLRIDTQYF | TRBJ2-3 | . | TRBV7-9 | medium-sized
TGTGCCAGCAGTACCGGGAGTCAGTGGCCCTACTTC | CASSTGSQWPYF | TRBJ2-7 | . | TRBV28 | .
TGTGCCAGCAGCTTAGAGCTTAGCTATGGCTACACCTTC | CASSLELSYGYTF | TRBJ1-2 | . | TRBV11-2 | few
TGCAGTGCTACGTACGGGACAGCCTACAATGAGCAGTTCTTC | CSATYGTAYNEQFF | TRBJ2-1 | TRBD1 | TRBV20-1 | .
TGCAGTGCTAGAGATCTAGGATCGGGAACTAATGAAAAACTGTTTTTT | CSARDLGSGTNEKLFF | TRBJ1-4 | . | TRBV20-1 | .
TGCAGTGCTGGACTAGCGTGGAGAGGGGGTGAGCAGTTCTTC | CSAGLAWRGGEQFF | TRBJ2-1 | TRBD2 | TRBV20-1 | .
TGCGCCAGCAGCTTCGGGACAGGGGTGGCAGATACGCAGTATTTT | CASSFGTGVADTQYF | TRBJ2-3 | TRBD1 | TRBV5-1 | .
TGTGCCAGCAGCTTGGTAAGTCGGAATGAAGCTTTCTTT | CASSLVSRNEAFF | TRBJ1-1 | . | TRBV7-9 | .
TGTGCCAGCAGTTTCCGGGGAAACATGGGGTTGGCGTACGAGCAGTACTTC | CASSFRGNMGLAYEQYF | TRBJ2-7 | . | TRBV12-3/TRBV12-4 | .
TGTGCCAGCAGCGCCGGGACAGGGGTAGAGACCCAGTACTTC | CASSAGTGVETQYF | TRBJ2-5 | TRBD1 | TRBV6-1 | few
TGTGCCAGTAGAGCTAGCGGGAGATTTTCAGAGACCCAGTACTTC | CASRASGRFSETQYF | TRBJ2-5 | TRBD2 | TRBV19 | .
TGTGCCACCAGTGATCACGGGACTAGCGACTCCTACAATGAGCAGTTCTTC | CATSDHGTSDSYNEQFF | TRBJ2-1 | TRBD2 | TRBV24-1 | few
TGTGCCAGCAGTATCCTCATCCCACAGGGGGCAGGCGGCTATGGCTACACCTTC | CASSILIPQGAGGYGYTF | TRBJ1-2 | TRBD1 | TRBV28 | once